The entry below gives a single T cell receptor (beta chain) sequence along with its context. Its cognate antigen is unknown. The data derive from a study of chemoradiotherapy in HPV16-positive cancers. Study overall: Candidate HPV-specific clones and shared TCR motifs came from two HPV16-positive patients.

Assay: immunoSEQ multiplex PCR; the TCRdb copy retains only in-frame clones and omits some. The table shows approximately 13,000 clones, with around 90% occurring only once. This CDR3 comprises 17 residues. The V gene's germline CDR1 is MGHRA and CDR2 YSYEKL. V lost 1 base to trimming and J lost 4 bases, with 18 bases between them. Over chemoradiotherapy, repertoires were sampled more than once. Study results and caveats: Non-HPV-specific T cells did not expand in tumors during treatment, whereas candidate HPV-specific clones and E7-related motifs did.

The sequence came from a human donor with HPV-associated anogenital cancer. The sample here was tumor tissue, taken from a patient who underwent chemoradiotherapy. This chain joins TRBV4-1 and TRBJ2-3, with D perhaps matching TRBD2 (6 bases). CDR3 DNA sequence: TGCGCCAGCAGCCAAGGGACTGGCGGGGAGGCAGCAGATACGCAGTATTTT. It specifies CASSQGTGGEAADTQYF.